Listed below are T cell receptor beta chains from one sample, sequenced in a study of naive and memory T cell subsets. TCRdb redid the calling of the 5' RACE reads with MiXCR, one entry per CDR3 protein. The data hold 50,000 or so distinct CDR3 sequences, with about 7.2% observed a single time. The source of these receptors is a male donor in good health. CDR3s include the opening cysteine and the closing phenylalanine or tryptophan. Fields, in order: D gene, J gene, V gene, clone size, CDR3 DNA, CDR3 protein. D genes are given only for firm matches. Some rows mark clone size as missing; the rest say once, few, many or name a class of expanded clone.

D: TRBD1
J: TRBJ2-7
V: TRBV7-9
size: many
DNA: TGTGCCAGCAGCTTAGGGACCGGGACAGGGGCATCCTACGAGCAGTACTTC
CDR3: CASSLGTGTGASYEQYF

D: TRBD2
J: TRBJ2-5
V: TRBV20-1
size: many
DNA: TGCAGTGCTAGGGGACTAGCGGCGGAGACCCAGTACTTC
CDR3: CSARGLAAETQYF

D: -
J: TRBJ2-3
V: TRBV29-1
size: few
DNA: TGCAGCGTTGAAGTTTGGGGATCGGGCACAGATACGCAGTATTTT
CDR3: CSVEVWGSGTDTQYF

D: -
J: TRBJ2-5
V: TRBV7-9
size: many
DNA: TGTGCCAGCAGCCCGGGCCAAGAGACCCAGTACTTC
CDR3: CASSPGQETQYF

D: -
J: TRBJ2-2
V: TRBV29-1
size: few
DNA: TGCAGCGTAGGCGCGAACACCGGGGAGCTGTTTTTT
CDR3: CSVGANTGELFF

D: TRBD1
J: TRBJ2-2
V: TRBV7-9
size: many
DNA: TGTGCCAGCAGCTTAGGACAGGGGCCCGGGGAGCTGTTTTTT
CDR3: CASSLGQGPGELFF

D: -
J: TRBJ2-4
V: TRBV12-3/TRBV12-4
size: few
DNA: TGTGCCAGCAGTTTCAACGAGGACATTCAGTACTTC
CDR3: CASSFNEDIQYF

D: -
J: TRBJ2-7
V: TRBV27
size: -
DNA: TGTGCCAGCAGTTTATATTCGAAATACGAGCAGTACTTC
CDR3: CASSLYSKYEQYF

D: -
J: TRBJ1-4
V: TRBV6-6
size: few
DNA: TGTGCCAGCAGTTCCTACAGGGTTCGCAAGAAGAATGAAAAACTGTTTTTT
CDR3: CASSSYRVRKKNEKLFF

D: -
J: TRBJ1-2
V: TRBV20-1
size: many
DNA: TGCAGTGCCCGCATTAAAGGCTACACCTTC
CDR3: CSARIKGYTF

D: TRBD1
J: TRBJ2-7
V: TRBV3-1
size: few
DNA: TGTGCCAGCAGCCAAGAACCCCAGGACAGGGGCTACGAGCAGTACTTC
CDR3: CASSQEPQDRGYEQYF

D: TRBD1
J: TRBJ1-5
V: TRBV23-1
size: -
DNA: TGCGCCAGCAGTCACAGGGGGAAGATAGGCCATCAGCCCCAGCATTTT
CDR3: CASSHRGKIGHQPQHF

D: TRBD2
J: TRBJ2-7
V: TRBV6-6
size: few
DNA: TGTGCCAGCATTGGACTAGCGGGAGGGTCGTACGAGCAGTACTTC
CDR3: CASIGLAGGSYEQYF

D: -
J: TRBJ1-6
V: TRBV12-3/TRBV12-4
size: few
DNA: TGTGCCAGCAGTACCCGGATGAATTCACCCCTCCACTTT
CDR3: CASSTRMNSPLHF

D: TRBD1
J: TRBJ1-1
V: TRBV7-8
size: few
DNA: TGTGCCAGCAGCTTAGCCGGGACAGGAGCCGAAGCTTTCTTT
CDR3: CASSLAGTGAEAFF

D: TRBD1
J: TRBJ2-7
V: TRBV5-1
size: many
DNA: TGCGCCAGCAGCATGGGACAGCCCTACGAGCAGTACTTC
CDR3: CASSMGQPYEQYF

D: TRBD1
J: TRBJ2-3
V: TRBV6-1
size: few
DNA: TGTGCCATCCAGAGAAAGCGACAGGGGGTGGTGGCAGATACGCAGTATTTT
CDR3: CAIQRKRQGVVADTQYF

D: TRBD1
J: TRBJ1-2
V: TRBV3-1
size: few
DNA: TGTGCCAGCAGCACGCTAAAGGGACAGGAGAGGGGCGGCTACACCTTC
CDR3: CASSTLKGQERGGYTF

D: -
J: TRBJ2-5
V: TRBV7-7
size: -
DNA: TGTGCCAGCAGCTCGGGACGGTGGGAGACCCAGTACTTC
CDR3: CASSSGRWETQYF

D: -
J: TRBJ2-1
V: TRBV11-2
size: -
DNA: TGTGCCAGCAGCTTAGTTGGGAGTGGGCAGTTCTTC
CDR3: CASSLVGSGQFF

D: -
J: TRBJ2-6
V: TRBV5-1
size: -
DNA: TGCGCCAGCAGCTTGGAAGAATCCGGGGCCAACGTCCTGACTTTC
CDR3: CASSLEESGANVLTF

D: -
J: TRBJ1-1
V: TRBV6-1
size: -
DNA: TGTGCCAGCAGTGAAACCGGGACCGGGGCTGAAGCTTTCTTT
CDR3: CASSETGTGAEAFF

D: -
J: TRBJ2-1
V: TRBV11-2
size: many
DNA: TGTGCCAGCAGCTTAGAGAGCGGGTTTAGGCCCTACAATGAGCAGTTCTTC
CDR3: CASSLESGFRPYNEQFF

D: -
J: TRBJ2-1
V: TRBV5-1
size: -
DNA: TGCGCCAGCAGCACGGGGGACAGAGACAATGAGCAGTTCTTC
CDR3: CASSTGDRDNEQFF

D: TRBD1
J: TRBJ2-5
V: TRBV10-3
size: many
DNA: TGTGCCATCAGTGAGCCCGAGGGGGCAGGGGCCGGCGAGACCCAGTACTTC
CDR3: CAISEPEGAGAGETQYF

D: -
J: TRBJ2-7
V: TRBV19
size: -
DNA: TGTGCCAGTAGTATAGAATTCGGGGTAGGAACCGAGCAGTACTTC
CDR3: CASSIEFGVGTEQYF

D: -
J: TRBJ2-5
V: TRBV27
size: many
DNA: TGTGCCAGCAGTTTAACGGACCAAGAGACCCAGTACTTC
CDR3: CASSLTDQETQYF

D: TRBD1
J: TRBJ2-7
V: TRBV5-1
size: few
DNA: TGCGCCAGCAGCTTGCCCGGGACAGGGGGCTCTTACGAGCAGTACTTC
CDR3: CASSLPGTGGSYEQYF

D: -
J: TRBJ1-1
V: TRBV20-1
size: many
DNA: TGCAGTGCTAGAGATCGACACACTGAAGCTTTCTTT
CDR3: CSARDRHTEAFF

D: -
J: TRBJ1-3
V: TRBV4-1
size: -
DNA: TGCGCCAGCAGCCAAGGACACTCTGGAAACACCATATATTTT
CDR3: CASSQGHSGNTIYF

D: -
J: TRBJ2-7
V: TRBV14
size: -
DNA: TGTGCCAGCAGCCAAGAGGCGGTCCGGACCTACGAGCAGTACTTC
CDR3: CASSQEAVRTYEQYF

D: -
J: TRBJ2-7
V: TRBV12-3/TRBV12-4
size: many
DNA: TGTGCCAGCAGAATCGGAACTAGATCTCACGAGCAGTACTTC
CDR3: CASRIGTRSHEQYF

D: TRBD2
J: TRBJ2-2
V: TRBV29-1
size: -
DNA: TGCAGCGTTGTTCGGCTAGCGGGGGGGGCGAACACCGGGGAGCTGTTTTTT
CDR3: CSVVRLAGGANTGELFF

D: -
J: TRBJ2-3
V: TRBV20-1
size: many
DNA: TGCAGTGCTAGAGAGGGGACAGATACGCAGTATTTT
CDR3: CSAREGTDTQYF

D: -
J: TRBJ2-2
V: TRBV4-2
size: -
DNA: TGTGCCAGCAGCCAAGTCAGTTCAGGGGACACCGGGGAGCTGTTTTTT
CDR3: CASSQVSSGDTGELFF

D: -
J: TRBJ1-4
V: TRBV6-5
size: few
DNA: TGTGCCAGCAGTTACTCGAGAGGGGAAAAACTGTTTTTT
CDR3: CASSYSRGEKLFF

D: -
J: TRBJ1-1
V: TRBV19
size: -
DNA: TGTGCCAGTAGTTCACAGGTAGGGTCTGAAGCTTTCTTT
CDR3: CASSSQVGSEAFF

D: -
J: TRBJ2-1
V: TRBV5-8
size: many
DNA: TGTGCCAGCGTACTTGGGAACAATGAGCAGTTCTTC
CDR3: CASVLGNNEQFF

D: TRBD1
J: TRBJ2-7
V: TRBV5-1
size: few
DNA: TGCGCCAGCAGCCCGGGGACAGTCCCCACCAACGAGCAGTACTTC
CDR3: CASSPGTVPTNEQYF

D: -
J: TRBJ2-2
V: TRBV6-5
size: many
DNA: TGTGCCAGCTGGGGTACAACCGGCAGGGAGGAGAACACCGGGGAGCTGTTTTTT
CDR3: CASWGTTGREENTGELFF

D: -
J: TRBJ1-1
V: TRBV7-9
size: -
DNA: TGTGCCAGCACCCCCTCGGGAGGGGGGGAAGGGACTGAAGCTTTCTTT
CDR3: CASTPSGGGEGTEAFF

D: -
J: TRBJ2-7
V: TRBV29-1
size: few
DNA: TGCAGCGTTGATATTGGATCCAGCTCCTACGAGCAGTACTTC
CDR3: CSVDIGSSSYEQYF

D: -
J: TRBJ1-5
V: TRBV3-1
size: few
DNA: TGTGCCAGCAGCCAAGGACGTAAAGGCAATCAGCCCCAGCATTTT
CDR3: CASSQGRKGNQPQHF

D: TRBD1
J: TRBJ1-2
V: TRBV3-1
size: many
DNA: TGTGCCAGCAGCCAGGGGGGACAGGGCTATGGCTACACCTTC
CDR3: CASSQGGQGYGYTF

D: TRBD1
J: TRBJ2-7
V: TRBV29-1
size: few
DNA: TGCAGCGTTGAAGAATGGGACAGGGGCGAGCAGTACTTC
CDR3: CSVEEWDRGEQYF

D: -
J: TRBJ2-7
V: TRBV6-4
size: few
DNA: TGTGCCAGCAGTCGCCCCGACAGAACCTACGAGCAGTACTTC
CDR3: CASSRPDRTYEQYF

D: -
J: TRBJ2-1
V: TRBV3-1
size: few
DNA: TGTGCCAGCAGCCAAGATGGGCGGACTCGCACCAGTGAGCAGTTCTTC
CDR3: CASSQDGRTRTSEQFF

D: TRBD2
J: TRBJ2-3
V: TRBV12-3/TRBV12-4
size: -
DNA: TGTGCCAGCAGTCGACTAGCGGGCACAGATACGCAGTATTTT
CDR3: CASSRLAGTDTQYF

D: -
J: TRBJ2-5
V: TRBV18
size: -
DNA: TGTGCCAGCTCACCACCCCCGCCGGAGACCCAGTACTTC
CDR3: CASSPPPPETQYF

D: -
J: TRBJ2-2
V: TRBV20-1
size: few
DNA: TGCAGTGCTCAACCAATGACAGAGAGGTACACCGGGGAGCTGTTTTTT
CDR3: CSAQPMTERYTGELFF

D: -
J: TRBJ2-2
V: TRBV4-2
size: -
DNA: TGTGCCAGCAGCCAAGGACTCCCCACCGGGGAGCTGTTTTTT
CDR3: CASSQGLPTGELFF

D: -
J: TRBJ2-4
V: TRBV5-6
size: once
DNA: TGTGCCAGCAGCTCCATGGACATTCAGTACTTC
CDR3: CASSSMDIQYF

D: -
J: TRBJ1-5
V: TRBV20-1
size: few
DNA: TGCAGTGCTAGAACGGCAGGGGCCGGTAAGCCCCAGCATTTT
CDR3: CSARTAGAGKPQHF

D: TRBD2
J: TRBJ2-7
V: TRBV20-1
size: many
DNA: TGCAGTGTAGCGGGAGAAATGTACGAGCAGTACTTC
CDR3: CSVAGEMYEQYF

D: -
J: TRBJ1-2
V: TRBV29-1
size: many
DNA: TGCAGCGTTGATGTTCCAGGGGCCACTAACTATGGCTACACCTTC
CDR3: CSVDVPGATNYGYTF

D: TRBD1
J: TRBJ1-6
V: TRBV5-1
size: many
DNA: TGCGCCAGCAGCCTTGGGACAGGGGTTTCACCCCTCCACTTT
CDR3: CASSLGTGVSPLHF

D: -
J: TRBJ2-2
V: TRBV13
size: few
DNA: TGTGCCAGCAGCCCACCGACCGGGGAGCTGTTTTTT
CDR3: CASSPPTGELFF

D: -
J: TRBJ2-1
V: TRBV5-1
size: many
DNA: TGCGCCAGCAGCTTACAACAGACAGACTACAATGAGCAGTTCTTC
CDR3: CASSLQQTDYNEQFF

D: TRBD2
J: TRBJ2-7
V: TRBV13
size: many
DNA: TGTGCCAGCAGGCGCGGACTAGCCTACGAGCAGTACTTC
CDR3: CASRRGLAYEQYF